This TCR beta chain was identified in a study of blood T cell repertoires in COVID-19 (dated by TCRdb to 2019 to 2021). Regarding the research as a whole: Collaborator samples came from the United States, Italy and Spain and covered acute and convalescent phases of COVID-19. The prospective study material was composed of cDNA or gDNA derived from T cells, B-cell-depleted T cells, or PBMCs. Deeply sampled blood TCRbeta repertoires from subjects exposed to, actively infected with, or recovered from COVID-19 were included in the dataset. A freely available public database, intended as a resource for researchers studying the immune response to SARS-CoV-2, is where the repertoires were released. Samples were obtained from the ongoing ImmuneRACE study (first 160 participants) and from 1,200 or so subjects provided by 6 global collaborators. Sample metadata almost always included a de-identified subject ID, COVID-19 status, age in years and sex. Where HLA class I and class II types were available, the types were taken from metadata supplied by the sample provider, not from assay-based typing. Broad study findings and their caveats: How much clinical and demographic metadata was included differed by source and by participant, and the metadata was provided uncurated.

The immunoSEQ Assay, a bias-controlled multiplex PCR, was used to amplify TCRbeta CDR3 regions from genomic DNA. The paper's processing steps were these. The number of nucleated cells in each sample was estimated by amplification of reference gene primers within the assay. To quantify the absolute abundance of each unique TCRbeta CDR3 rearrangement, sequence reads were collapsed and filtered. For each sample, productive Simpson clonality was calculated as the square root of Simpson's diversity index over productive rearrangements. The table comes from immuneACCESS by way of TCRdb, which keeps in-frame sequences with V and J called. Part of the clones is missing from these tables; in studies checked, under half for an unresolved V gene and the rest for unknown reasons. The V and J calls and clone size were taken over from that table, and D and trimming were inferred from the DNA. The sample table contains some 270,000 clones; only one count was recorded for 84% of them. Of the sample, roughly 3.1% falls within the top ten clones.

Spanning cysteine to phenylalanine, the CDR3 consists of 13 amino acids. Only the CDR3 DNA is retained, 39 bases long and in frame from the first base. For this chain, trimming is 5 bases at the V end and 10 bases at the J end, and the number of junction bases without a gene match is 5. In the germline V gene (reference sequence), CDR1 corresponds to LNHNV and CDR2 to YYDKDF. A remark on this clone: Its antigen target is currently unknown. Per-base quality was not reported, and no clone a single base away is much larger than it.

Participants in the prospective study were aged roughly 18 to 95 years, lived in over 20 United States geographic areas, and enrolled through a virtual design. Cohort assignment in the prospective study relied on participant-reported clinical history from a screening survey and a study questionnaire. For ImmuneRACE Cohort 3, a participant was defined as recovered based on two consecutive negative NP/OP PCR tests, clearance by a healthcare professional, or resolution of symptoms. In the prospective study, whole blood, serum and a nasopharyngeal or oropharyngeal swab were collected from each participant by mobile phlebotomists. Participants in the prospective study had the option to provide additional blood draws and questionnaires over a 2-month period. Prospective study blood samples were shipped either frozen or at room temperature before DNA extraction.

Rearrangement joined TRBV15 to TRBJ1-6; 7 middle bases align to TRBD1. The TCR was taken from a man in his fifties or sixties who had recovered from COVID-19. Sequenced: PBMCs or T cells enriched from blood (not recorded which). CDR3 region: CATSEDRASPLHF. The DNA sequence reads TGTGCCACCAGCGAAGACAGGGCCTCACCCCTCCACTTT. The full variable domain, with segments outside the CDR3 supplied by the reference TRBV15 and TRBJ1-6 proteins, appears as DAMVIQNPRYQVTQFGKPVTLSCSQTLNHNVMYWYQQKSSQAPKLLFHYYDKDFNNEADTPDNFQSRRPNTSFCFLDIRSPGLGDTAMYLCATSEDRASPLHFGNGTRLTVT.